This entry lists 21 T cell receptor beta chains sequenced from one sample in a study of Ad26.COV2.S vaccination and SARS-CoV-2 variants. Sequencing was performed with immunoSEQ multiplex PCR; in TCRdb, only in-frame clones are kept and a portion is missing. The repertoire holds 300,000 to 400,000 clones, with approximately 86% as singletons. This sample's treatment: some 20 received Ad26.COV2.S at low or high dose, single or two shots; about 5 received placebo; per-sample allocation not given. Sample collection was performed on day 63 after the first vaccine or placebo injection. The material sequenced was peripheral blood, taken in a trial of Ad26.COV2.S vaccine versus placebo. All receptors derive from a person between 18 and 65 years old who received the Ad26.COV2.S COVID-19 vaccine or a placebo.

This chain connects TRBV19 to TRBJ1-2; unclear D gene. Germline values: CDR1 LNHDA, CDR2 SQIVND (reference sequence). Trimming stripped 4 bases from V and 8 bases from J, with 14 bases between. The CDR3 spans 13 residues. The DNA for the CDR3 is TGTGCCAGTAGTACGGACCCAGCTTACGGCTACACCTTC. As protein: CASSTDPAYGYTF.

This chain uses TRBV6-5 with TRBJ1-2; D might be TRBD1 (5 bases). This CDR3 is built from 14 residues. The ends were cut back, 5 bases at V and 6 bases at J, with 16 bases in the middle. Germline V gives CDR1 MNHEY, CDR2 SVGAGI. Here the CDR3 DNA reads TGTGCCAGCAGTCATACCGGGACTTACGATGGCTACACCTTC. Its protein is CASSHTGTYDGYTF.

The gene calls are TRBV4-3 and TRBJ1-2, with D possibly TRBD1 on 6 matching bases. Germline loops: CDR1 LGHNA, CDR2 YSLEER. The CDR3 contains 15 residues. V shed 0 bases and J shed 7 bases, with 15 bases lying between them. The CDR3 bases are TGCGCCAGCAGCCAAGATCAGGGGAAGGCCCGTGGCTACACCTTC. Translating gives CASSQDQGKARGYTF.

This clone is a singleton in its sample. The chain couples TRBV29-1 to TRBJ1-2; 7 nucleotides align to TRBD1. V shed 5 bases, J shed 3 bases, and the junction held 9 bases outside the gene matches. The CDR3 has 14 amino acids. Germline loops: CDR1 SQVTM, CDR2 ANQGSEA. CDR3 loop: CSVTKGAGDYGYTF. The CDR3 nucleotides read TGCAGCGTTACTAAGGGGGCAGGGGACTATGGCTACACCTTC. The full variable domain, completed using reference TRBV29-1 and TRBJ1-2, is SAVISQKPSRDICQRGTSLTIQCQVDSQVTMMFWYRQQPGQSLTLIATANQGSEATYESGFVIDKFPISRPNLTFSTLTVSNMSPEDSSIYLCSVTKGAGDYGYTFGSGTRLTVV.

The V gene is TRBV5-1, the J gene TRBJ1-1, with D maybe TRBD1 (6 bases). With 0 bases removed from V and 6 bases from J, the gap between germline ends came to 9 bases. The CDR3 loop spans 13 amino acids. Germline values: CDR1 SGHRS, CDR2 YFSETQ. DNA for the CDR3: TGCGCCAGCAGCTTGGACCAGGGGCCTGAAGCTTTCTTT. This sequence encodes CASSLDQGPEAFF. The entire variable domain, with the rest obtained from reference TRBV5-1 and TRBJ1-1, is as follows: KAGVTQTPRYLIKTRGQQVTLSCSPISGHRSVSWYQQTPGQGLQFLFEYFSETQRNKGNFPGRFSGRQFSNSRSEMNVSTLELGDSALYLCASSLDQGPEAFFGQGTRLTVV.

This rearrangement joins TRBV19 to TRBJ2-2, with D hard to call. The CDR3 spans 14 residues. Germline V lookup: CDR1 LNHDA, CDR2 SQIVND (reference sequence). Trimming stripped 7 bases from V and 2 bases from J, with 11 bases between. The CDR3 sequence: CASTSLGNTGELFF. For the CDR3, the DNA is TGTGCCAGTACCTCCCTGGGAAACACCGGGGAGCTGTTTTTT.

This clone was counted a single time. The V call is TRBV25-1, the J call TRBJ1-6; TRBD1 matches 9 bases. J was trimmed by 9 bases and V by 10 bases; bases with no gene match: 13. Germline CDR1 and CDR2: MGHDK and SYGVNS. This CDR3 contains 15 residues. The CDR3 DNA is TGTGCCACCCGGCCCGGGACAGGGTTTGGTTCACCCCTCCACTTT. It codes for CATRPGTGFGSPLHF.

This clone was counted once. V usage is TRBV7-8 and J usage is TRBJ1-2; D unclear. CDR1 is SGHVS and CDR2 is FQNEAQ in the germline V gene. Trimming pared 5 bases from V and 0 bases from J, leaving 7 bases between. This CDR3 has 13 residues. The CDR3 nucleotides are TGTGCCAGCAGCCGGCTGGCTAACTATGGCTACACCTTC. Protein product: CASSRLANYGYTF.

This chain links TRBV5-6 with TRBJ1-2; 7 bases map to TRBD1. Unmatched junction bases numbered 11, after V lost 1 base and J lost 2 bases. Germline assignment: CDR1 SGHDT and CDR2 YYEEEE. CDR3 length: 17 amino acids. The CDR3 here is CASSLNAGGNLNYGYTF. Here the CDR3 DNA reads TGTGCCAGCAGCTTGAACGCAGGGGGTAATCTGAACTATGGCTACACCTTC.

J is TRBJ1-2 and V is TRBV6-1; unclear D gene. CDR1 MNHNS and CDR2 SASEGT come from the germline V gene. V lost 4 bases and J 5 bases, leaving 20 bases between the germline ends. CDR3 length equals 16 residues. DNA for the CDR3: TGTGCCAGCAGTGCCGAATGGGCTGGGGAGATATATGGCTACACCTTC. Translation gives CASSAEWAGEIYGYTF.

The rearrangement links TRBV5-1 to TRBJ1-1; D is unresolved. Per the germline V gene, CDR1 is SGHRS and CDR2 is YFSETQ. This CDR3 has 15 amino acids. Trimming cost V 3 bases and J 0 bases, with 12 bases left between them. The CDR3 is CASSSLGGMNTEAFF. CDR3 in DNA: TGCGCCAGCAGCTCCCTGGGAGGCATGAACACTGAAGCTTTCTTT.

The CDR3 loop reads CASSPSISPLHF. The CDR3 DNA follows: TGTGCCAGCAGCCCCTCCATTTCACCCCTCCACTTT. V is TRBV7-9 and J is TRBJ1-6; D is undetermined. The CDR3 sequence is 12 residues long. Trimming took off 5 bases at V and 9 bases at J, with 8 bases between the two ends. Germline CDR1 reads SEHNR; CDR2 reads FQNEAQ (reference sequence). The variable domain in full, completed from reference TRBV7-9 and TRBJ1-6, reads DTGVSQNPRHKITKRGQNVTFRCDPISEHNRLYWYRQTLGQGPEFLTYFQNEAQLEKSRLLSDRFSAERPKGSFSTLEIQRTEQGDSAMYLCASSPSISPLHFGNGTRLTVT.

This clone was counted many times. This sequence joins TRBV4-3 and TRBJ2-2; D is perhaps TRBD1 or TRBD2 (5 bases each). CDR1 and CDR2 from the germline V gene are LGHNA and YSLEER. The CDR3 runs to 16 residues. V dropped 1 base and J dropped 3 bases, with 12 bases sitting between them. CDR3 sequence (DNA): TGCGCCAGCAGCCAAGGGGACCCACGCGACACCGGGGAGCTGTTTTTT. Translating it yields CASSQGDPRDTGELFF.

The CDR3 bases are TGCGCCAGCAGCTGGGAGTATAATGAAAAACTGTTTTTT. The encoded protein is CASSWEYNEKLFF. This chain joins TRBV5-1 and TRBJ1-4; no firm D call. Germline CDR1 is SGHRS and CDR2 is YFSETQ. V was trimmed by 3 bases and J by 4 bases, leaving 7 bases between them. This CDR3 spans 13 amino acids.

The chain links TRBV6-4 to TRBJ1-6; D remains unclear. Trimming removed 5 bases at V and 6 bases at J, with 8 bases between. The CDR3 is 13 residues long. Germline loops: CDR1 MRHNA, CDR2 SNTAGT. CDR3 in DNA: TGTGCCAGCAGTCTTGTCCTTAATTCACCCCTCCACTTT. It encodes CASSLVLNSPLHF.

This clone was recorded once. The chain recombines TRBV6-2 or TRBV6-3 with TRBJ2-2; D not certain. Per the germline V gene, CDR1 is MNHEY and CDR2 is SVGEGT. This CDR3 spans 13 amino acids. V was clipped by 1 base and J by 5 bases, with 5 bases between them. CDR3 nucleotide sequence: TGTGCCAGCAGTTACTTTGTGACCGGGGAGCTGTTTTTT. This sequence encodes CASSYFVTGELFF.

The gene calls are TRBV28 and TRBJ1-1; no clear D gene. There are 12 residues in the CDR3. Germline V CDR1 and CDR2: MDHEN, SYDVKM. V was cut by 5 bases and J by 2 bases, with 6 bases left in between. Here the CDR3 reads CASSPTNTEAFF. In DNA, the CDR3 is TGTGCCAGCAGTCCGACCAACACTGAAGCTTTCTTT.

The chain couples TRBV6-2 or TRBV6-3 to TRBJ1-5; a weak D match, TRBD1 (5 bases). V lost 5 bases, J lost 7 bases, and 15 bases lay in between. CDR3 length: 14 amino acids. The germline CDR1 and CDR2 sequences are MNHEY and SVGEGT. Here the CDR3 reads CASSPGKEWQPQHF. The DNA of the CDR3 is TGTGCCAGCAGTCCAGGGAAAGAATGGCAGCCCCAGCATTTT.

The chain joins TRBV27 to TRBJ2-3; 9 positions agree with TRBD2. Trimming at V came to 5 bases and at J to 3 bases, leaving 12 bases not matched to a gene. The CDR3 covers 17 residues. Germline CDR1 reads MNHEY; CDR2 reads SMNVEV (reference sequence). The CDR3 is CASSTRGGAYLTDTQYF. The CDR3 DNA reads TGTGCCAGCAGTACCCGCGGGGGGGCTTACCTAACAGATACGCAGTATTTT.

This sequence joins TRBV19 and TRBJ2-2; D perhaps matches TRBD1 (6 bases). Germline V gives CDR1 LNHDA, CDR2 SQIVND (reference sequence). The CDR3 spans 15 residues. Trimming removed 5 bases from V and 2 bases from J, with 12 bases in between. CDR3 in amino acids: CASSLHRDNTGELFF. In DNA, the CDR3 is TGTGCCAGTAGTCTCCACAGGGATAACACCGGGGAGCTGTTTTTT.

The V call is TRBV20-1, the J call TRBJ1-2; D uncertain. CDR1 is DFQATT, CDR2 SNEGSKA, per germline (reference sequence). Trimming removed 3 bases from V and 4 bases from J, with 12 bases in between. There are 13 residues in the CDR3. Here the CDR3 DNA reads TGCAGTGCTAGTTGGGCAGTTTCCTATGGCTACACCTTC. This gives the protein CSASWAVSYGYTF.